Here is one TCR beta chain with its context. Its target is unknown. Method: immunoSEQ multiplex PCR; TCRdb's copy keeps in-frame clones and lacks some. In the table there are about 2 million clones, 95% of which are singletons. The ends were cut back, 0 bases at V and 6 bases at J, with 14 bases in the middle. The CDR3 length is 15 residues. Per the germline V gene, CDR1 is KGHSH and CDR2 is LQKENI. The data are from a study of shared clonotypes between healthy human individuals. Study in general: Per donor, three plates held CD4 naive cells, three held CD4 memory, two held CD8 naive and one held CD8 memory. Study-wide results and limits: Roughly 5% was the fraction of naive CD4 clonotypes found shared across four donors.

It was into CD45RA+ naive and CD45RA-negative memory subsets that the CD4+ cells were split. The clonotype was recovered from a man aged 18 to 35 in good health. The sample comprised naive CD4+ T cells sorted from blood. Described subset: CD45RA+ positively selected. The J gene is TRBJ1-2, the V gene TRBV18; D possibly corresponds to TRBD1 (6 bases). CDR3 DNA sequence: TGTGCCAGCTCACCACCGGCACAGGGCGGTGATGGCTACACCTTC. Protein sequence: CASSPPAQGGDGYTF.